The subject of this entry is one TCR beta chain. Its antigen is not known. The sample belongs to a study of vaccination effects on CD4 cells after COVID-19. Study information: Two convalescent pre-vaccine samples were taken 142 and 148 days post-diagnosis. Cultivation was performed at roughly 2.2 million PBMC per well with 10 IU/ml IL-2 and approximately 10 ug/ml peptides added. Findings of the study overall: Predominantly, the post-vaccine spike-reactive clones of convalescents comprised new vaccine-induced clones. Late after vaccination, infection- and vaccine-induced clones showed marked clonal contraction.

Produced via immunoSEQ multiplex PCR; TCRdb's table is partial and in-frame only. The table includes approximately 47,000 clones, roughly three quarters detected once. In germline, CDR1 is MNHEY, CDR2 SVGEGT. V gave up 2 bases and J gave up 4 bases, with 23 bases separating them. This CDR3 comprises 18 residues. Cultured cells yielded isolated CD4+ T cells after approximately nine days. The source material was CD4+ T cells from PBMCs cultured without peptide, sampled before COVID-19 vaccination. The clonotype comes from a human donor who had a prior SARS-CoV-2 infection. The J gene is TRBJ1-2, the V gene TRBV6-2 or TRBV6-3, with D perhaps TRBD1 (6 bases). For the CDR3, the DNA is TGTGCCAGCAGTTACCCAAAAAAATATGGACAGACCCGCTATGGCTACACCTTC. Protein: CASSYPKKYGQTRYGYTF.